One and the same sample provided the 10 T cell receptor beta chains below, sequenced in a study of cytomegalovirus exposure and HLA in healthy donors. It was with 60 Vbeta and 13 Jbeta primers that the PCR ran. TCRdb's table, derived via immunoSEQ multiplex PCR, lists solely in-frame clones and lacks some. The repertoire holds around 180,000 clones, with 80% as singletons. Sequenced sample: PBMCs. All receptors come from a man aged 40-50 years in good health and CMV-seronegative.

The V gene is TRBV5-1, the J gene TRBJ2-1; D is perhaps TRBD2 (5 bases). The CDR3 totals 12 residues. Germline CDR1 is SGHRS and CDR2 is YFSETQ. V shed 4 bases and J shed 9 bases, with 11 bases lying between them. DNA for the CDR3: TGCGCCAGCAGCCCAGTAGAGGGTGAGCAGTTCTTC. Protein: CASSPVEGEQFF.

DNA for the CDR3: TGTGCCATCAGTGGCGGGCTAGCGGGAGCGGTTGAGCAGTTCTTC. It specifies CAISGGLAGAVEQFF. This rearrangement joins TRBV10-3 to TRBJ2-1; 10 bases fit TRBD2. The CDR3 sequence is 15 residues long. V was pared by 4 bases and J by 9 bases, with 9 bases of the junction left unmatched. Germline V gene lookup returns CDR1 ENHRY and CDR2 SYGVKD.

This sequence joins TRBV9 and TRBJ1-4, with 9 positions matching TRBD1. V trimming: 4 bases; J trimming: 7 bases; junction bases outside the gene matches: 5. The CDR3 extends over 14 amino acids. In germline, CDR1 is SGDLS, CDR2 YYNGEE. The CDR3 protein is CASSPGGQGEKLFF. The CDR3 coding sequence is TGTGCCAGCAGCCCCGGGGGACAGGGTGAAAAACTGTTTTTT.

J is TRBJ2-7 and V is TRBV5-4; TRBD2 agrees at 12 bases. In germline, CDR1 is SGHNT, CDR2 YYREEE (reference sequence). CDR3 size: 14 residues. Trimming cost V 4 bases and J 6 bases; bases outside gene matches: 5. In DNA, the CDR3 is TGTGCCAGCAGCCCCGGACTAGCGGGATCCGAGCAGTACTTC. As protein: CASSPGLAGSEQYF.

The chain couples TRBV7-9 to TRBJ2-5; D is uncertain. V was pared by 5 bases and J by 0 bases, with 13 bases between. Germline CDR1 is SEHNR and CDR2 is FQNEAQ (reference sequence). This CDR3 has 15 amino acids. DNA of the CDR3: TGTGCCAGCAGCCACTTTGTATTGTACCAAGAGACCCAGTACTTC. This encodes CASSHFVLYQETQYF. Drawing the rest from reference TRBV7-9 and TRBJ2-5, the complete variable domain is DTGVSQNPRHKITKRGQNVTFRCDPISEHNRLYWYRQTLGQGPEFLTYFQNEAQLEKSRLLSDRFSAERPKGSFSTLEIQRTEQGDSAMYLCASSHFVLYQETQYFGPGTRLLVL.

The V and J genes are TRBV7-2 and TRBJ1-1; 8 nucleotides line up with TRBD1. Germline loops: CDR1 SGHTA, CDR2 FQGNSA. V lost 4 bases and J lost 2; bases outside the gene matches: 6. The CDR3 extends over 15 amino acids. The CDR3 reads CASSYLTGVNTEAFF. The CDR3 nucleotides are TGTGCCAGCAGCTACCTGACAGGGGTAAACACTGAAGCTTTCTTT.

This clone was found a few times. The CDR3 DNA reads TGTGCCAGCAGGAATGCATCGCTAAATGATGGCTACACCTTC. Amino acid sequence: CASRNASLNDGYTF. The V and J genes are TRBV7-9 and TRBJ1-2; D is undetermined. CDR3 size: 14 residues. The germline gives CDR1 SEHNR, CDR2 FQNEAQ (reference sequence). Trimming pared 6 bases from V and 6 bases from J, leaving 17 bases between.

This clone was found many times. V gene TRBV5-5 combines with J gene TRBJ1-1; D call uncertain. The CDR3 has 13 amino acids. The germline V gene has CDR1 SGHKS and CDR2 YYEKEE (reference sequence). V was shortened by 0 bases and J by 7 bases, with 10 bases between the two germline ends. The CDR3, as DNA: TGTGCCAGCAGCTTGGACGGGATCAGTGAAGCTTTCTTT. This codes for CASSLDGISEAFF.

The genes are TRBV19 and TRBJ2-3, with 10 positions matching TRBD1. Looked up from germline, CDR1 is LNHDA and CDR2 is SQIVND (reference sequence). J lost 6 bases, V lost 6 bases, and 3 bases had no gene match. The CDR3 sequence is 13 residues long. This chain's CDR3 is CASSGQGGDTQYF. Written as DNA, the CDR3 is TGTGCCAGTAGCGGACAGGGGGGTGATACGCAGTATTTT.

This rearrangement joins TRBV29-1 to TRBJ2-1, with a possible D match to TRBD2 (5 bases). The ends were cut back, 6 bases at V and 1 base at J, with 13 bases in the middle. This CDR3 is built from 14 residues. Germline-derived CDR1 and CDR2 are SQVTM and ANQGSEA. The CDR3: CSVDGPGSYNEQFF. The CDR3 region has the DNA TGCAGCGTGGACGGACCGGGGTCCTACAATGAGCAGTTCTTC.